A selection of T cell receptor beta chains follows, all from one sample in a study of Graves' ophthalmopathy and Graves' hyperthyroidism. TCRdb recomputed calls from the multiplex PCR reads with MiXCR, one row per CDR3 protein. The data show about 220,000 distinct CDR3 sequences, roughly 21% seen once. Sample: peripheral blood. These receptors were collected from a woman aged 50 to 60 with Graves' ophthalmopathy. Each CDR3 is given with its conserved first and last residue. A D gene is named only where the DNA matches it firmly. Not all rows give a size; the values are once, few, many and, for expanded clones, a class.

>NA|TRBJ1-2|TRBD1|TRBV20-1
TGCAGTGCGGGACAGGGCGACTATGGCTACACCTTC
CSAGQGDYGYTF
>many|TRBJ2-4|NA|TRBV20-1
TGCAGTGCTAGAGATCATTCCTGGGGCCCGGGGGCCATTCAGTACTTC
CSARDHSWGPGAIQYF
>few|TRBJ1-5|NA|TRBV2
TGTGCCAGCAGTGGGACCGAAAATAGCAATCAGCCCCAGCATTTT
CASSGTENSNQPQHF
>few|TRBJ1-2|NA|TRBV4-1
TGCGCCAGCACCTTCCGGGTGGGAGGTAACTATGGCTACACCTTC
CASTFRVGGNYGYTF
>many|TRBJ1-3|NA|TRBV7-8
TGTGCCAGCAGCTGGGGGGGAATAACTGGAAACACCATATATTTT
CASSWGGITGNTIYF
>NA|TRBJ1-1|NA|TRBV5-1
TGCGCCAGCAGCTCCTTCGGACCTATGAACACTGAAGCTTTCTTT
CASSSFGPMNTEAFF
>NA|TRBJ1-6|NA|TRBV7-8
TGTGCCAGCAGCTTGGGTGGGGACTATAGTTCACCCCTCCACTTT
CASSLGGDYSSPLHF
>many|TRBJ1-6|NA|TRBV14
TGTGCCAGCAGCCTTAACTATTCACCCCTCCACTTT
CASSLNYSPLHF
>many|TRBJ2-7|TRBD2|TRBV28
TGTGCCAGCAGTATTTTACTAGCGGGAGGGCCCACAAGCTCCTACGAGCAGTACTTC
CASSILLAGGPTSSYEQYF
>NA|TRBJ2-7|TRBD1|TRBV27
TGTGCCAGCAGTTGGACAGGGGCCTACTACGAGCAGTACTTC
CASSWTGAYYEQYF
>many|TRBJ2-2|TRBD2|TRBV9
TGTGCCAGCAGCGTGAGCGGGAGTTTCACCGGGGAGCTGTTTTTT
CASSVSGSFTGELFF
>NA|TRBJ1-2|NA|TRBV28
TGTGCCAGCAGTTTCAGGATTAACTATGGCTACACCTTC
CASSFRINYGYTF
>NA|TRBJ1-1|NA|TRBV6-2/TRBV6-3
TGTGCCAGCAGTTACTCAGGGGCTACTGAAGCTTTCTTT
CASSYSGATEAFF
>many|TRBJ1-1|NA|TRBV9
TGTGCCAGCAGCCAGGCCATGAACACTGAAGCTTTCTTT
CASSQAMNTEAFF
>many|TRBJ1-2|NA|TRBV30
TGTGCCTGGAGTCGACAGGTGGTTGGCTACACCTTC
CAWSRQVVGYTF
>NA|TRBJ1-1|NA|TRBV2
TGTGCCAGCAGTGTACGGATTGAAGCTTTCTTT
CASSVRIEAFF
>NA|TRBJ2-7|TRBD2|TRBV18
TGTGCCAGCTCACCACGCTCTAGCGGGAGTGTTGAGCAGTACTTC
CASSPRSSGSVEQYF
>NA|TRBJ2-7|TRBD1|TRBV12-3/TRBV12-4
TGTGCCAGCAGTCCCGTCGACAGGGTGAGGCCCTACGAGCAGTACTTC
CASSPVDRVRPYEQYF
>many|TRBJ2-5|NA|TRBV18
TGTGCCAGCTCACCATGGACGACCCAGTACTTC
CASSPWTTQYF
>many|TRBJ2-7|TRBD1|TRBV7-9
TGTGCCAGCCACGGGACAGGGTCCTACGAGCAGTACTTC
CASHGTGSYEQYF
>many|TRBJ1-1|TRBD1|TRBV27
TGTGCCAGCAGTGGAGGGACAGGCCGCAACGCGGGCACTGAAGCTTTCTTT
CASSGGTGRNAGTEAFF
>many|TRBJ1-1|NA|TRBV12-5
TGTGCTAGTGGTTTGGGGACCCGGACTGCTTTCTTT
CASGLGTRTAFF
>NA|TRBJ1-1|NA|TRBV19
TGTGCCAGTACGGCAGGCCCTGTCGCTTTCTTT
CASTAGPVAFF
>many|TRBJ1-2|NA|TRBV5-1
TGCGCCAGCAGTATAGGCCAAGAGGCTGGCTACACCTTC
CASSIGQEAGYTF
>NA|TRBJ1-1|TRBD1|TRBV12-3/TRBV12-4
TGTGCCAGCACCTTGGGATCAGGACAGGGGGCTGAAGCTTTCTTT
CASTLGSGQGAEAFF
>NA|TRBJ2-2|TRBD2|TRBV4-2
TGTGCCAGCAGCCAATACGCCGGGACTAGCAGCCAGAACACCGGGGAGCTGTTTTTT
CASSQYAGTSSQNTGELFF
>NA|TRBJ2-7|NA|TRBV28
TGTGCCAGCAGTTCTGCTGTGGGGGTTTCCTACGAGCAGTACTTC
CASSSAVGVSYEQYF
>many|TRBJ2-5|TRBD2|TRBV6-1
TGTGCCAGCAGGGGACTAGCGGGAGTAGTAGGAGAGACCCAGTACTTC
CASRGLAGVVGETQYF
>many|TRBJ1-5|NA|TRBV19
TGTGCCAGTAGTACGGGTGGGCAGCCCCAGCATTTT
CASSTGGQPQHF
>many|TRBJ2-2|NA|TRBV12-3/TRBV12-4
TGTGCCAGCAGCTCCTTCCGTGGGGCCGGCACCGGGGAGCTGTTTTTT
CASSSFRGAGTGELFF
>many|TRBJ1-2|NA|TRBV9
TGTGCCAGCAGCACACCGGGCCAGACGAATGGGGGCTACACCTTC
CASSTPGQTNGGYTF
>NA|TRBJ1-6|NA|TRBV2
TGTGCCAGCAGGGGGGGAAATTCACCCCTCCACTTT
CASRGGNSPLHF
>many|TRBJ2-7|TRBD1|TRBV5-1
TGCGCCAGCAGCTTCGCTGGGACAGGGGGGAACGAGCAGTACTTC
CASSFAGTGGNEQYF
>NA|TRBJ2-7|TRBD1|TRBV29-1
TGCAGCGTTGGGGGGGGGACAGGGGGCTACGAGCAGTACTTC
CSVGGGTGGYEQYF
>many|TRBJ1-5|TRBD1|TRBV6-5
TGTGCCAGCAGTTTTGGACAGGTGGGTTTGGAGCCCCAGCATTTT
CASSFGQVGLEPQHF
>few|TRBJ1-1|NA|TRBV12-3/TRBV12-4
TGTGCCAGCAGTTCATCAGGGTGGGGCACTGAAGCTTTCTTT
CASSSSGWGTEAFF
>many|TRBJ2-7|TRBD1|TRBV27
TGTGCCAGCAGTGTGGGACAGGTGAACCCGACCTACGAGCAGTACTTC
CASSVGQVNPTYEQYF
>many|TRBJ2-7|TRBD1|TRBV27
TGTGCCAGCAGTCCCGGACAGGGGTTAAGGGAGCAGTACTTC
CASSPGQGLREQYF
>many|TRBJ2-4|NA|TRBV6-5
TGTGCCAGCAGCCAGGGACACGGCCGAATTCAGTACTTC
CASSQGHGRIQYF
>many|TRBJ2-5|TRBD2|TRBV7-9
TGTGCCAGCAGCTTCATAGGGACTAGCGAAGAGACCCAGTACTTC
CASSFIGTSEETQYF
>few|TRBJ2-5|NA|TRBV19
TGTGCCAGTAGTCCGACCGGGACCAGGGCGAAAGAGACCCAGTACTTC
CASSPTGTRAKETQYF
>many|TRBJ2-7|NA|TRBV14
TGTGCCAGCAGCCAAGGGACGGGCCCCTACGAGCAGTACTTC
CASSQGTGPYEQYF
>many|TRBJ2-4|TRBD1|TRBV12-5
TGTGCTAGTGGTTTGGTACAGGGGGGATTAGCCAAAAACATTCAGTACTTC
CASGLVQGGLAKNIQYF
>many|TRBJ1-5|NA|TRBV11-2
TGTGCCAGCAGCCGAAGTATGGATCAGCCCCAGCATTTT
CASSRSMDQPQHF
>NA|TRBJ2-7|NA|TRBV28
TGTGCCAGCAGTCCAAACGGGGTGGGCAGGGGTGTATTTGAGCAGTACTTC
CASSPNGVGRGVFEQYF
>NA|TRBJ2-7|TRBD2|TRBV28
TGTGCCAGCAGCTCGACTAGCGCGCTTGAGCAGTACTTC
CASSSTSALEQYF